This TCR beta chain was captured by sequencing in a study of blood T cell repertoires in COVID-19 (dated by TCRdb to 2018 to 2020). Regarding the complete study: Samples from collaborators originated in the United States, Italy and Spain and spanned both the acute and convalescent phases of COVID-19. The prospective study material was composed of cDNA or gDNA derived from T cells, B-cell-depleted T cells, or PBMCs. Deeply sampled blood TCRbeta repertoires from subjects exposed to, actively infected with, or recovered from COVID-19 were included in the dataset. A freely available public database, intended as a resource for researchers studying the immune response to SARS-CoV-2, is where the repertoires were released. Samples came from the ongoing ImmuneRACE study (first 160 participants) plus 1,254 subjects from 6 global collaborators. Nearly every sample came with metadata listing a de-identified subject ID, COVID-19 status, age in years and sex. Where available, HLA class I and class II types were taken from metadata supplied by the sample provider and were not determined by assay-based typing.

Beyond this particular receptor, the publication reports: How much clinical and demographic metadata was included differed by source and by participant, and the metadata was provided uncurated.

CDR1 and CDR2, per the germline V gene, are SGHAT and FQNNGV. V and J lose 4 bases and 7 bases, and a span of 18 bases separates them. The CDR3 runs 15 amino acids, cysteine and phenylalanine included. Just the 45-base CDR3 DNA is kept, in frame starting at base 1. The immunoSEQ Assay, a bias-controlled multiplex PCR, was used to amplify TCRbeta CDR3 regions from genomic DNA. Per the original workflow: Nucleated cell counts per sample were estimated from amplification of reference gene primers within the assay. To quantify the absolute abundance of each unique TCRbeta CDR3 rearrangement, sequence reads were collapsed and filtered. For each sample, productive Simpson clonality was calculated as the square root of Simpson's diversity index over productive rearrangements. The source is immuneACCESS, and TCRdb retained only in-frame sequences with V and J called. Part of the clones is not carried over; for the studies checked, unresolved V genes explain less than half of this, and the remainder is unexplained. V and J calls and clone size are those listed in that table; D and trimming were worked out from the DNA. The sample contains a few hundred thousand clones, around 90% of them found a single time. The top ten clones comprise more than 2% of the sample.

Whole blood was collected in K2EDTA tubes by collaborating institutions according to the institutions' own protocols. For TCRbeta analysis, collaborators shipped samples in one of three forms: frozen whole blood, isolated PBMCs, or DNA extracted from either of those sample types. As regards this clone: What this receptor recognizes is not known. Per-base qualities were not stored, and no clone one base away is much larger.

Source material: peripheral blood. The chain links TRBV11-2 with TRBJ2-3; the D gene is possibly TRBD2, with 5 bases matching. The receptor comes from a man aged 18 to 29 with active or convalescent COVID-19. In nucleotide form, the sequence is TGTGCCAGCAGCTCCCGAGCGGAGACCCATTATACGCAGTATTTT. Its protein is CASSSRAETHYTQYF.